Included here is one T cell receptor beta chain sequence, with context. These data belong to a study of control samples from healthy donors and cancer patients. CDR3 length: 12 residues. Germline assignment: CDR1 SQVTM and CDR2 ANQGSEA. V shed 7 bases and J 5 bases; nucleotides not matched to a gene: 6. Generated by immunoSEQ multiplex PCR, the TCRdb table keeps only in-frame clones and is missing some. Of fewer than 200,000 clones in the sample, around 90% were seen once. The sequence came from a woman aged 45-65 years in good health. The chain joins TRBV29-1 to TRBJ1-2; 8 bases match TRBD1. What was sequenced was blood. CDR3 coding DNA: TGCAGCGGCGGACAGGGCGAGTATGGCTACACCTTC. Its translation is CSGGQGEYGYTF. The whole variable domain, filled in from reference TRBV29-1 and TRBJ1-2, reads SAVISQKPSRDICQRGTSLTIQCQVDSQVTMMFWYRQQPGQSLTLIATANQGSEATYESGFVIDKFPISRPNLTFSTLTVSNMSPEDSSIYLCSGGQGEYGYTFGSGTRLTVV.